This T cell receptor beta chain derives from a study of Graves' ophthalmopathy and Graves' hyperthyroidism. General study results and limits: With a specificity of 72.22% and a sensitivity of around 71%, the model predicted ophthalmopathy progression.

Investigators amplified TCR beta CDR3 regions from RNA transcripts. The library came from an HTBI-primed first-round RT-PCR and a second-round multiplex PCR. TCRdb re-analysed the multiplex PCR reads in MiXCR, keeping a single row per CDR3 protein. The sample lists roughly 610,000 distinct CDR3 sequences, about a fifth seen once, with around 6.5% in the top ten. As concerns this clonotype: Its antigen is undetermined.

With 6 bases clipped from V and 6 bases from J, the junction kept 9 bases outside the gene matches. The CDR3 has 15 residues. Germline CDR1 and CDR2: MNHNS and SASEGT. The clonotype originates from a woman aged 18 to 35 with stable Graves' hyperthyroidism. Some clones in this sample may be carry-over from other donors' samples. This chain uses TRBV6-1 with TRBJ2-7; 12 bases are shared with TRBD2. Input material: peripheral blood. CDR3 amino acids: CASRALAGGFGEQYF. The CDR3, as DNA: TGTGCCAGCAGAGCTCTAGCGGGAGGGTTTGGCGAGCAGTACTTC.